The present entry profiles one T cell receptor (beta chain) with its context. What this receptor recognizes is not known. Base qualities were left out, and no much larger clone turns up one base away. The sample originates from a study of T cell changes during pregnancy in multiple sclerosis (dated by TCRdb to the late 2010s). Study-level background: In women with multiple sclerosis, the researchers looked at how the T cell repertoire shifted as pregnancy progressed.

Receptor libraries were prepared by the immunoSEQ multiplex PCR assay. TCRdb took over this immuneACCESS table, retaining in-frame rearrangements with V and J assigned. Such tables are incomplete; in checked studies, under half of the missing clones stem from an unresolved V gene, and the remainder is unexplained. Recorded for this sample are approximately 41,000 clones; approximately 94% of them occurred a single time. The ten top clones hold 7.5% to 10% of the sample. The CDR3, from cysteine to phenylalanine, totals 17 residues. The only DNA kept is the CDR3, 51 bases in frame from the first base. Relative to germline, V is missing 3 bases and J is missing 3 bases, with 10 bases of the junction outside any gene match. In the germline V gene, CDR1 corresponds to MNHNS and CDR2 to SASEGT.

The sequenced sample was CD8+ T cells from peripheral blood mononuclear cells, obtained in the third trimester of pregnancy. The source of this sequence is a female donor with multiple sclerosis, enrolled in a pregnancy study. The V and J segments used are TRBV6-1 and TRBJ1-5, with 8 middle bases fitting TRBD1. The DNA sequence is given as TGTGCCAGCAGTGAGATTTTGACAGGGGATCCCAATCAGCCCCAGCATTTT. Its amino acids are CASSEILTGDPNQPQHF.